This T cell receptor (beta chain) was sequenced for a study of blood T cells in healthy people across ages. A remark on this clonotype: As yet, its antigen is unknown.

Study observations and caveats: Diversity of TCR beta per million T cells declined in a roughly linear way with age.

Germline CDR1 is SGHDN and CDR2 is FVKESK. This CDR3 contains 15 residues. Deletions cut 1 base from V and 1 base from J, with 10 bases between. Alongside a J-beta primer mix, a sample-barcoded 5' primer served in a second PCR lasting roughly 6 to 11 cycles. TCRdb redid the calling of the 5' RACE reads with MiXCR, one entry per CDR3 protein. The table lists about 1.8 million distinct CDR3 sequences, around half of them singletons, with more than 2% in the top ten. The sequence came from a woman aged 40 to 50 in good health. Sequenced: blood. The chain recombines TRBV14 with TRBJ2-5; D is ambiguous. The CDR3 is CASSQGAALQETQYF. Written as DNA, the CDR3 is TGTGCCAGCAGCCAAGGTGCAGCCCTCCAAGAGACCCAGTACTTC.